One and the same sample provided the 17 T cell receptor beta chains below, sequenced in a study of response to subunit inactivated influenza vaccine. TCRdb ran MiXCR on the RT-PCR reads and lists one entry per CDR3 protein. The sample has 650,000 to 800,000 distinct CDR3 sequences, 11% to 15% seen once; the top ten hold less than 9%. The starting material was PBMCs from blood, obtained around 15 days before vaccination. These receptors were collected from a man between 45 and 60 years old who received an inactivated influenza vaccine.

The rearrangement links TRBV4-2 to TRBJ2-3, with 12 bases fitting TRBD2. Per the germline V gene, CDR1 is LGHNA and CDR2 is YNFKEQ. The V gene end was trimmed by 2 bases and the J gene end by 6 bases; junction bases not matched to a gene: 3. The CDR3 is 15 amino acids. The CDR3 DNA sequence: TGTGCCAGCAGCCAACTAGCGGGAGGGCAGGATACGCAGTATTTT. Translated: CASSQLAGGQDTQYF.

The sample holds many counts of this clonotype. The chain is built from TRBV4-1 and TRBJ1-3; no clear D gene. Deletions cut 0 bases from V and 0 bases from J, with 6 bases between. This CDR3 comprises 15 residues. Germline CDR1 is MGHRA and CDR2 is YSYEKL. The CDR3 nucleotides read TGCGCCAGCAGCCAAGATCGGTCCTCTGGAAACACCATATATTTT. It translates to CASSQDRSSGNTIYF.

The sample holds a few counts of this clonotype. The rearrangement uses TRBV5-1 and TRBJ2-2; possible D gene TRBD2, 5 bases. Germline assignment: CDR1 SGHRS and CDR2 YFSETQ. V lost 7 bases and J lost 4, with 14 bases in between. This CDR3 comprises 14 residues. The CDR3 loop reads CASSLDWGTGELFF. The DNA for the CDR3 is TGCGCCAGCTCACTGGACTGGGGCACCGGGGAGCTGTTTTTT.

V gene TRBV4-3 combines with J gene TRBJ2-3, with D unresolved. V dropped 1 base and J dropped 6 bases, with 11 bases sitting between them. Germline V lookup: CDR1 LGHNA, CDR2 YSLEER. This CDR3 comprises 14 residues. The CDR3 sequence: CASSQGHGSDTQYF. CDR3 sequence (DNA): TGCGCCAGCAGCCAAGGACACGGGTCGGATACGCAGTATTTT.

The rearrangement uses TRBV20-1 and TRBJ2-2; 7 bases fit TRBD1. The CDR3 consists of 13 residues. Germline assignment: CDR1 DFQATT and CDR2 SNEGSKA (reference sequence). The CDR3 reads CSALTGWTGELFF. For the CDR3, the DNA is TGCAGCGCATTGACAGGGTGGACCGGGGAGCTGTTTTTT.

Comment on this clonotype: A much larger clone differs from this one at a single base, so this may be a read error. The chain has TRBV11-2 and TRBJ2-7, with TRBD2 as a possible D gene (6 bases). The CDR3 runs 12 residues. Germline V gene data show CDR1 as SGHAT and CDR2 as FQNNGV. The V and J ends lost 5 bases and 3 bases respectively, with 8 bases between them. In DNA, the CDR3 is TGTGCCAGCAGCGGAGGGGTCTACGAGCAGTACTTC. Translating it yields CASSGGVYEQYF.

This clonotype appeared a few times. The rearrangement links TRBV15 to TRBJ2-5, with unresolved D. The length of the CDR3 is 16 residues. Trimming cost V 0 bases and J 3 bases, with 14 bases left between them. Germline CDR1 LNHNV, CDR2 YYDKDF (reference sequence). CDR3 sequence reads: CATSRDMHPREETQYF. CDR3 nucleotide sequence: TGTGCCACCAGCAGAGATATGCATCCTAGGGAAGAGACCCAGTACTTC. The whole variable domain, filled in from reference TRBV15 and TRBJ2-5, reads DAMVIQNPRYQVTQFGKPVTLSCSQTLNHNVMYWYQQKSSQAPKLLFHYYDKDFNNEADTPDNFQSRRPNTSFCFLDIRSPGLGDTAMYLCATSRDMHPREETQYFGPGTRLLVL.

This clonotype was observed a handful of times. The V and J genes are TRBV15 and TRBJ1-4; D is ambiguous. The V end lost 5 bases, the J end lost 6 bases, and 19 bases lay between the germline ends. Germline V CDR1 and CDR2: LNHNV, YYDKDF (reference sequence). There are 16 residues in the CDR3. CDR3 sequence: CATSGLSGRSHEKLFF. CDR3 bases: TGTGCCACCAGCGGATTGTCCGGAAGATCCCATGAAAAACTGTTTTTT.

This clonotype was observed a handful of times. The chain carries TRBV18 and TRBJ2-1; D is uncertain. Germline-derived CDR1 and CDR2 are KGHSH and LQKENI. CDR3 length equals 15 residues. Trimming removed 2 bases at V and 4 bases at J, with 12 bases between. CDR3 protein: CASSPNVDHYNEQFF. The CDR3 nucleotides read TGTGCCAGCTCACCAAATGTAGACCATTACAATGAGCAGTTCTTC.

The chain joins TRBV12-3 or TRBV12-4 to TRBJ2-1; D is unresolved. Trimming removed 4 bases from V and 5 bases from J, with 9 bases in between. There are 13 residues in the CDR3. The CDR3 here is CASSSVWDNEQFF. The DNA for the CDR3 is TGTGCCAGCAGTTCAGTCTGGGACAATGAGCAGTTCTTC.

This clonotype has a handful of counts. This rearrangement joins TRBV20-1 to TRBJ2-3, with a tentative D call TRBD1 (6 bases). CDR3 length: 14 residues. The germline V gene has CDR1 DFQATT and CDR2 SNEGSKA (reference sequence). The V end was cut by 0 bases, the J end by 2 bases, with 9 bases between. Written as DNA, the CDR3 is TGCAGTGCTAGAGAGGGGGCCTCCACAGATACGCAGTATTTT. Translated: CSAREGASTDTQYF.

The chain is built from TRBV10-3 and TRBJ2-7; TRBD1 might be the D (5 bases). The CDR3 covers 13 residues. V was shortened by 10 bases and J by 5 bases, with 18 bases between the two germline ends. Germline V CDR1 and CDR2: ENHRY, SYGVKD. The DNA for the CDR3 is TGTGCCAGCGGACACCTAGGTTTCAACGAGCAGTACTTC. Its translation is CASGHLGFNEQYF.

This clonotype occurred many times. The V call is TRBV4-2, the J call TRBJ2-7, with no clear D. Deletions cut 0 bases from V and 3 bases from J, with 15 bases between. The CDR3 is 16 residues long. Germline lookup yields CDR1 LGHNA and CDR2 YNFKEQ. CDR3 nucleotides: TGTGCCAGCAGCCAAGATCCCAGGAGTCCCGACTACGAGCAGTACTTC. Translated, it gives CASSQDPRSPDYEQYF.

This clonotype was recorded many times. The rearrangement joins TRBV3-1 to TRBJ1-6, with D uncertain. CDR1 is LGHDT and CDR2 is YNNKEL in the germline V gene (reference sequence). Trimming took 0 bases from V and 9 from J, leaving 9 bases between them. The CDR3 is made up of 14 amino acids. The CDR3 protein is CASSQDSRTSPLHF. In DNA, the CDR3 is TGTGCCAGCAGCCAAGATTCTCGAACTTCACCCCTCCACTTT. Full variable domain (outside the CDR3, taken from reference TRBV3-1 and TRBJ1-6): DTAVSQTPKYLVTQMGNDKSIKCEQNLGHDTMYWYKQDSKKFLKIMFSYNNKELIINETVPNRFSPKSPDKAHLNLHINSLELGDSAVYFCASSQDSRTSPLHFGNGTRLTVT.

The chain couples TRBV20-1 to TRBJ2-5; no definite D call. The CDR3 has 13 residues. Germline V gene data show CDR1 as DFQATT and CDR2 as SNEGSKA (reference sequence). V was pared by 1 base and J by 3 bases, with 9 bases between. The CDR3 protein is CSARATAKETQYF. DNA for the CDR3: TGCAGTGCTAGAGCTACAGCTAAAGAGACCCAGTACTTC.

This clonotype was observed a few times. This chain links TRBV7-2 with TRBJ2-3, with 7 bases fitting TRBD1. Germline values: CDR1 SGHTA, CDR2 FQGNSA. This CDR3 comprises 15 residues. The trim removed 1 base at V and 4 bases at J, leaving 5 bases unmatched. The CDR3 loop reads CASSLVGQGADTQYF. The CDR3 bases are TGTGCCAGCAGCTTAGTGGGGCAGGGGGCAGATACGCAGTATTTT.

The chain uses TRBV30 and TRBJ2-5; D is perhaps TRBD1 or TRBD2 (5 bases each). The V end was cut by 1 base, the J end by 2 bases, with 17 bases between. The CDR3 is 16 amino acids. Germline-derived CDR1 and CDR2 are GTSNPN and SVGIG (reference sequence). CDR3 DNA sequence: TGTGCCTGGAGTGCTTCGGGGCACAAGGGTCAAGAGACCCAGTACTTC. It encodes CAWSASGHKGQETQYF.